This TCR beta chain stems from a study of long-term antiretroviral therapy in people with HIV. Notes on this clone: Antigen unknown.

In the United States, treatment was given to all participants with HIV. Samples were assayed with immunoSEQ v3.0 at survey level. Profiled with immunoSEQ multiplex PCR; TCRdb holds only in-frame clones, not every one. Of under 45,000 clones listed, 85% are singletons. The study, taken as a whole, reports: Blood dating 2004 to 2017 may reflect older ART regimens. An increase in diversity followed ART, yet levels stayed below transplant donor controls.

Germline V gene data show CDR1 as GTSNPN and CDR2 as SVGIG (reference sequence). This CDR3 contains 13 residues. Trimming shortened V by 2 bases and J by 5 bases, and 12 bases separated the two germline ends. V usage is TRBV30 and J usage is TRBJ1-1, with unresolved D. The TCR originated in a woman in her forties or fifties with HIV. The sample consisted of unsorted PBMCs, taken 3.1 years after starting antiretroviral therapy. The CDR3 loop reads CAWSIEGGTEAFF. CDR3 in DNA: TGTGCCTGGAGTATTGAGGGCGGGACTGAAGCTTTCTTT. The full variable domain, in which reference TRBV30 and TRBJ1-1 provide the parts outside the CDR3, is SQTIHQWPATLVQPVGSPLSLECTVEGTSNPNLYWYRQAAGRGLQLLFYSVGIGQISSEVPQNLSASRPQDRQFILSSKKLLLSDSGFYLCAWSIEGGTEAFFGQGTRLTVV.